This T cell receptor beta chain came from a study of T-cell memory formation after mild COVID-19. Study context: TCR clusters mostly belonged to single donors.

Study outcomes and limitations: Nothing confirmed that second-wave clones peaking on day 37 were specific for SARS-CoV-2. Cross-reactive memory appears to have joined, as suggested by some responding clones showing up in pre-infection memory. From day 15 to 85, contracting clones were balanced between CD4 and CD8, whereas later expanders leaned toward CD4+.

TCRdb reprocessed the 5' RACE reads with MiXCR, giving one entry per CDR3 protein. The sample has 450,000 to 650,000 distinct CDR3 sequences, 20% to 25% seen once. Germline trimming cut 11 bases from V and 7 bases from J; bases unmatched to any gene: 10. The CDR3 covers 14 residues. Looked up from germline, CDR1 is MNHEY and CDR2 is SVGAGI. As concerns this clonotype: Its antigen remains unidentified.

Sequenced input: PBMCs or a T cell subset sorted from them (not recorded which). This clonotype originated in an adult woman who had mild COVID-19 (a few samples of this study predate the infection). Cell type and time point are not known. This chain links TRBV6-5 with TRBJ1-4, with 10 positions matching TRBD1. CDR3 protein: CAAAPGQGPEKLFF. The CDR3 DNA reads TGTGCCGCGGCACCGGGACAGGGGCCTGAAAAACTGTTTTTT.